Listed below are T cell receptor beta chains from one sample, sequenced in a study of T cell changes during pregnancy in multiple sclerosis. Measured with immunoSEQ multiplex PCR; TCRdb has only the in-frame clones, and not every one. The table records approximately 100,000 clones, roughly 92% of them present only once. Here the sequenced sample was peripheral blood, taken after pregnancy. The receptors were gathered from a female donor with multiple sclerosis, enrolled in a pregnancy study. The CDR3 runs from the conserved cysteine through the conserved F or W. D genes are given only for firm matches. A clone size is listed for some rows: how often the clone was seen (once, few, many), or a class if it is expanded.

>NA|NA|TRBJ2-5|TRBV7-7
TGTGCTAGCAGCTTAGGTGTCCAGTCCCAAGAGACCCAGTACTTC
CASSLGVQSQETQYF
>TRBD1|NA|TRBJ1-1|TRBV5-1
TGCGCCAGCAGGGGACAGGGTGGGAACACTGAAGCTTTCTTT
CASRGQGGNTEAFF
>NA|NA|TRBJ1-6|TRBV27
TGTGCCAGCAGTTTATGGGGGGGCCAGAATAATTCACCCCTCCACTTT
CASSLWGGQNNSPLHF
>NA|NA|TRBJ1-5|TRBV23-1
TGCGCCAGCTATAGGCAGGAGCCCCAGCATTTT
CASYRQEPQHF
>TRBD1|NA|TRBJ1-4|TRBV7-8
TGTGCCAGCAGCAAAACGGGACAGGCGGGGAATGAAAAACTGTTTTTT
CASSKTGQAGNEKLFF
>TRBD1|NA|TRBJ1-4|TRBV19
TGTGCCAGTCGCCCAGGGGGGACCTCAACTAATGAAAAACTGTTTTTT
CASRPGGTSTNEKLFF
>NA|NA|TRBJ2-5|TRBV5-6
TGTGCCAGCAGTAGCTCTTATGTGGCCCAGTACTTC
CASSSSYVAQYF
>TRBD2|NA|TRBJ2-4|TRBV7-2
TGTGCCAGCAGATCGAGCGCGGGGGGCAAAAACATTCAGTACTTC
CASRSSAGGKNIQYF
>NA|NA|TRBJ1-5|TRBV5-8
TGTGCCAGCAGCTACTTGACAGTTATAAGCAATCAGCCCCAGCATTTT
CASSYLTVISNQPQHF
>NA|NA|TRBJ1-1|TRBV5-8
TGTGCCAGCAGCTCATCGGGGTTAATGAACACTGAAGCTTTCTTT
CASSSSGLMNTEAFF
>NA|NA|TRBJ1-1|TRBV27
TGTGCCAGCAGTTTGGGGGGGAGAACAACTGAAGCTTTCTTT
CASSLGGRTTEAFF
>NA|NA|TRBJ2-7|TRBV6-5
TGTGCCAGCAGTTACGAGGGCCCTCGCGACGAGCAGTACTTC
CASSYEGPRDEQYF
>NA|NA|TRBJ2-2|TRBV30
TGTGCCTGGAGTACGTCAGTGTCCGGGGAGCTGTTTTTT
CAWSTSVSGELFF
>TRBD2|NA|TRBJ2-1|TRBV9
TGTGCCAGCAGCGTAGAGTTCGGGGGGAACAATGAGCAGTTCTTC
CASSVEFGGNNEQFF
>NA|NA|TRBJ1-4|TRBV2
TGTGCCAGCAGTGAAGCGCGGAGGGTCCTGAATGAAAAACTGTTTTTT
CASSEARRVLNEKLFF
>NA|NA|TRBJ1-1|TRBV10-3
TGTGCCATCAGTAAGGCGTCGCAGGGGAGGGGCACTGAAGCTTTCTTT
CAISKASQGRGTEAFF
>TRBD1|NA|TRBJ2-2|TRBV2
TGTGCCAGCAGTGTCGGACAGGTCAGGGAGGAGCTGTTTTTT
CASSVGQVREELFF
>NA|NA|TRBJ1-2|TRBV27
TGTGCCAGCAGTTCCAAAAACTATGGCTACACCTTC
CASSSKNYGYTF
>NA|NA|TRBJ2-1|TRBV7-8
TGTGCCAGCAGCCGGCCATCGGGTGAAAATATCTACAATGAGCAGTTCTTC
CASSRPSGENIYNEQFF
>TRBD2|NA|TRBJ2-7|TRBV30
TGTGCCTGGGGACTAGCTGGGGAGCAGTACTTC
CAWGLAGEQYF
>TRBD2|NA|TRBJ2-3|TRBV9
TGTGCCAGCAGCCGATCCGGGGCTAGCGGGGGTTCAGATACGCAGTATTTT
CASSRSGASGGSDTQYF
>NA|once|TRBJ1-6|TRBV6-5
TGTGCCAGCAGCGCAGCGAGCTCCTATAATTCACCCCTCCACTTT
CASSAASSYNSPLHF
>TRBD2|NA|TRBJ2-3|TRBV9
TGTGCCAGCAGCGTAGCAGCGGGGCCCACAGATACGCAGTATTTT
CASSVAAGPTDTQYF
>NA|NA|TRBJ1-3|TRBV18
TGTGCCAGCTCCCCTACAGGGGGAAACACCATATATTTT
CASSPTGGNTIYF
>NA|NA|TRBJ2-3|TRBV9
TGTGCCACAGGAGGCGGGGGCTACACAGATACGCAGTATTTT
CATGGGGYTDTQYF
>TRBD1|NA|TRBJ1-2|TRBV18
TGTGCCAGCTCTTACAGGGACAGGTCCTATGGCTACACCTTC
CASSYRDRSYGYTF
>TRBD1|NA|TRBJ2-5|TRBV5-4
TGTGCCAGCAGCGGAGGGGGACAGGGATTCCAAGAGACCCAGTACTTC
CASSGGGQGFQETQYF
>TRBD1|NA|TRBJ1-1|TRBV18
TGTGCCAGCTCACCTAGGAGAGACAGGGGCCCTGAAGCTTTCTTT
CASSPRRDRGPEAFF
>TRBD2|NA|TRBJ2-2|TRBV5-1
TGCGCCAGCAGCTTGTCTAGCGGGGGCCACGGGGAGCTGTTTTTT
CASSLSSGGHGELFF
>TRBD2|once|TRBJ2-7|TRBV5-6
TGTGCCAGCAGCCCGGGAGGCCTCCACGAGCAGTACTTC
CASSPGGLHEQYF
>TRBD1|NA|TRBJ2-3|TRBV29-1
TGCAGCGCTGGGACAGGGGAGGTTTTCGTGGATACGCAGTATTTT
CSAGTGEVFVDTQYF
>NA|NA|TRBJ1-5|TRBV19
TGTGCCAGTAGTCCCGCGGGGGCTAGCAATCAGCCCCAGCATTTT
CASSPAGASNQPQHF
>TRBD1|NA|TRBJ2-7|TRBV13
TGTGCCAGCAGCCCCGGGTCGGGACAGGGATTCGAGCAGTACTTC
CASSPGSGQGFEQYF
>NA|NA|TRBJ2-5|TRBV21-1
TGTGCCAGCAGCAAAGTAGTTGATAGAAGGACCCAGTACTTC
CASSKVVDRRTQYF
>NA|once|TRBJ2-7|TRBV6-5
TGTGCCAGCAGGCAGGGGGGCGAGCAGTACTTC
CASRQGGEQYF
>NA|NA|TRBJ2-2|TRBV6-1
TGTGCCAGCTCAGAACTCGCGGCGAACACCGGGGAGCTGTTTTTT
CASSELAANTGELFF
>NA|NA|TRBJ2-7|TRBV14
TGTGCCAGCAGCCAAGATTGGGATGGTCGGGGTGACTACGAGCAGTACTTC
CASSQDWDGRGDYEQYF
>NA|NA|TRBJ2-3|TRBV6-5
TGTGCCAGCAGCCGCGGCGGCTCCACAGATACGCAGTATTTT
CASSRGGSTDTQYF
>NA|NA|TRBJ2-1|TRBV10-2
TGCGCCAGCGGCGTAGGAGTTTACAATGAGCAGTTCTTC
CASGVGVYNEQFF
>TRBD1|NA|TRBJ1-2|TRBV27
TGTGCCAGCCGCCTGACAGGGGGCTTGTGGGGCTACACCTTC
CASRLTGGLWGYTF
>NA|NA|TRBJ1-5|TRBV5-6
TGTGCCAGCAGCTTGGACAGGGTAGGACAGCCCCAGCATTTT
CASSLDRVGQPQHF
>TRBD1|NA|TRBJ2-7|TRBV7-8
TGTGCCAGCAGCTTAGCCGGACAGGCGTTCTACGAGCAGTACTTC
CASSLAGQAFYEQYF
>NA|NA|TRBJ2-7|TRBV2
TGTGCCAGCATGAGACAGCCAAACTCCTACGAGCAGTACTTC
CASMRQPNSYEQYF
>TRBD1|NA|TRBJ1-1|TRBV7-8
TGTGCCAGCAGCTTAGGACAGGGGATGAACACTGAAGCTTTCTTT
CASSLGQGMNTEAFF
>TRBD1|NA|TRBJ2-3|TRBV6-5
TGTGCCAGCAGTTACGGGGACAGGGTGATTGATACGCAGTATTTT
CASSYGDRVIDTQYF
>NA|NA|TRBJ2-7|TRBV5-4
TGTGCCAGCAGCTTGGCGGCGGGGCCCTCCTACGAGCAGTACTTC
CASSLAAGPSYEQYF
>NA|once|TRBJ2-5|TRBV7-8
TGTGCCAGCAGCTTAGGCAGGGTGGGGTACGCCCAGTACTTC
CASSLGRVGYAQYF
>TRBD2|NA|TRBJ2-3|TRBV7-6
TGTGCCAGCAGCCGGACTAGCGGGGGACATACGCAGTATTTT
CASSRTSGGHTQYF
>NA|NA|TRBJ2-2|TRBV5-8
TGTGCCAGCAGCTATACCTATGCAGGGAAGACCGGGGAGCTGTTTTTT
CASSYTYAGKTGELFF
>TRBD1|NA|TRBJ2-7|TRBV2
TGTGCCAGCATAGGGGGCCTGGGTCGGGACTACGAGCAGTACTTC
CASIGGLGRDYEQYF
>NA|NA|TRBJ2-2|TRBV5-5
TGTGCCAGCAGCCGACATAGTGGGCCAACCGGGGAGCTGTTTTTT
CASSRHSGPTGELFF
>NA|NA|TRBJ2-3|TRBV7-9
TGTGCCAGCAGCGCCTCGGGGACAGATACGCAGTATTTT
CASSASGTDTQYF
>TRBD1|NA|TRBJ1-5|TRBV9
TGTGCCAGCAGCGTAGGATCCGGGACAGGCAATCAGCCCCAGCATTTT
CASSVGSGTGNQPQHF
>TRBD2|NA|TRBJ2-7|TRBV27
TGTGCCAGCAGTCCCGGGACTAGCGGACTAAACTACGAGCAGTACTTC
CASSPGTSGLNYEQYF
>NA|NA|TRBJ1-2|TRBV29-1
TGCAGCGTTGCGGAGGGGGGGGGTGGCTACACCTTC
CSVAEGGGGYTF
>NA|NA|TRBJ2-3|TRBV5-4
TGTGCCAGCAGGAGGGGGGGGATGGCCACAGATACGCAGTATTTT
CASRRGGMATDTQYF
>NA|NA|TRBJ2-1|TRBV4-1
TGCGCCAGCAGCCAAGAGGGGCGAGACGCCAGCTCCTACAATGAGCAGTTCTTC
CASSQEGRDASSYNEQFF
>TRBD1|NA|TRBJ2-5|TRBV9
TGTGCCAGCAGCGTAGGAGGGGGCAGGCAAGAGACCCAGTACTTC
CASSVGGGRQETQYF